A selection of T cell receptor beta chains follows, all from one sample in a study of T cells in Graves' hyperthyroidism and ophthalmopathy. Each CDR3 protein is one row after TCRdb ran MiXCR on the multiplex PCR reads. The sample has more than 500,000 distinct CDR3 sequences; 15% to 20% are singletons. The sample comprised blood. These receptors originate from a woman aged 30 to 39 with Graves' ophthalmopathy. CDR3s include the opening cysteine and the closing phenylalanine or tryptophan. D genes are given only for firm matches. The size of a clone is reported for some rows only, either as once, few or many, or as a class for expanded clones.

>.|TRBJ2-3|TRBV5-8|.
CASSPDQISTDTQYF
TGTGCCAGCAGCCCCGATCAGATTAGCACAGATACGCAGTATTTT
>many|TRBJ1-5|TRBV6-1|.
CASSGNSNQPQHF
TGTGCCAGCAGTGGGAACAGCAATCAGCCCCAGCATTTT
>few|TRBJ2-1|TRBV14|TRBD1
CASSHPRGRVNEQFF
TGTGCCAGCAGCCACCCCAGGGGGCGCGTTAATGAGCAGTTCTTC
>many|TRBJ2-2|TRBV11-3|.
CASSFSSQRTGELFF
TGTGCCAGCAGCTTTAGTTCGCAGCGAACCGGGGAGCTGTTTTTT
>many|TRBJ2-3|TRBV6-2/TRBV6-3|TRBD2
CASSYRLAGDDTQYF
TGTGCCAGCAGTTACCGACTAGCGGGAGACGATACGCAGTATTTT
>many|TRBJ1-5|TRBV30|TRBD1
CAWGYRGRQPQHF
TGTGCCTGGGGCTACAGGGGTAGACAGCCCCAGCATTTT
>many|TRBJ2-3|TRBV30|.
CAWGTMGWTDTQYF
TGTGCCTGGGGTACTATGGGGTGGACAGATACGCAGTATTTT
>.|TRBJ2-7|TRBV6-2/TRBV6-3|TRBD2
CATTGLAGYEQYF
TGTGCCACTACGGGACTAGCGGGCTACGAGCAGTACTTC
>.|TRBJ2-3|TRBV6-1|TRBD2
CATEGTSGRIDTQYF
TGTGCCACCGAAGGGACTAGCGGGAGGATAGATACGCAGTATTTT
>few|TRBJ2-3|TRBV9|TRBD2
CASSVGTSGRALTDTQYF
TGTGCCAGCAGCGTCGGGACTAGCGGGAGGGCCCTCACAGATACGCAGTATTTT
>few|TRBJ2-1|TRBV30|.
CAWSPGTHYNEQSF
TGTGCCTGGAGCCCGGGGACCCACTACAATGAGCAGTCCTTC
>many|TRBJ2-3|TRBV28|.
CASSPPPRGVLTDTQYF
TGTGCCAGCAGTCCCCCCCCACGGGGAGTTCTTACAGATACGCAGTATTTT
>few|TRBJ2-3|TRBV5-1|.
CASSLVSNSTDTQYF
TGCGCCAGCAGCTTGGTTTCCAATAGCACAGATACGCAGTATTTT
>.|TRBJ1-1|TRBV19|.
CASSNEGRSMNTEAFF
TGTGCCAGTAGTAATGAGGGTCGCAGTATGAACACTGAAGCTTTCTTT
>few|TRBJ1-1|TRBV5-1|.
CASSGGLGTEAFF
TGCGCCAGCAGTGGGGGTTTGGGCACTGAAGCTTTCTTT
>few|TRBJ2-7|TRBV5-4|TRBD1
CASTHTGGGYEQYF
TGTGCCAGCACCCATACAGGGGGCGGCTACGAGCAGTACTTC
>few|TRBJ1-5|TRBV5-1|.
CARGRGGNQPQHF
TGCGCCAGGGGCCGGGGCGGCAATCAGCCCCAGCATTTT
>many|TRBJ2-3|TRBV3-1|TRBD2
CASSQEREATDTQYF
TGTGCCAGCAGCCAAGAGCGGGAGGCCACAGATACGCAGTATTTT
>many|TRBJ2-2|TRBV11-1|TRBD2
CASSLAGTSVHGELFF
TGTGCCAGCAGCTTAGCCGGGACTAGCGTTCACGGGGAGCTGTTTTTT
>.|TRBJ1-5|TRBV4-3|.
CASSQESGDGQPQHF
TGCGCCAGCAGCCAAGAGTCAGGGGATGGCCAGCCCCAGCATTTT
>few|TRBJ1-1|TRBV12-3/TRBV12-4|.
CASSFGQLMNTEAFF
TGTGCCAGCAGTTTCGGACAGCTCATGAACACTGAAGCTTTCTTT
>many|TRBJ1-1|TRBV6-2/TRBV6-3|.
CASTGEMNTEAFF
TGTGCCAGCACCGGTGAAATGAACACTGAAGCTTTCTTT
>.|TRBJ2-7|TRBV7-2|.
CASSQALFGGTHEQYF
TGTGCCAGCAGCCAAGCTCTATTTGGCGGGACCCACGAGCAGTACTTC
>few|TRBJ2-6|TRBV20-1|.
CSAGGADSGANVLTF
TGCAGTGCTGGCGGGGCCGACTCTGGGGCCAACGTCCTGACTTTC
>.|TRBJ1-2|TRBV5-5|.
CASSSLDAGYTF
TGTGCCAGCAGCTCCTTGGATGCCGGCTACACCTTC
>.|TRBJ2-5|TRBV6-1|.
CASSLEGTIETQYF
TGTGCCAGCAGCCTAGAAGGGACAATAGAGACCCAGTACTTC
>many|TRBJ2-7|TRBV6-1|TRBD2
CASSGRAPGRTWNEQYF
TGTGCCAGCAGTGGCCGGGCCCCCGGGAGGACATGGAACGAGCAGTACTTC
>many|TRBJ2-7|TRBV29-1|TRBD2
CSGALASGREQYF
TGCAGCGGTGCATTAGCTAGCGGCCGCGAGCAGTACTTC
>many|TRBJ2-1|TRBV5-8|TRBD2
CASSLGTSGWDYNEQFF
TGTGCCAGCAGCTTGGGGACTAGCGGTTGGGACTACAATGAGCAGTTCTTC
>few|TRBJ1-5|TRBV6-2/TRBV6-3|TRBD1
CAGSYPRGGHQPQHF
TGTGCCGGCAGTTATCCCAGGGGGGGTCATCAGCCCCAGCATTTT
>few|TRBJ2-2|TRBV4-3|TRBD1
CASSQYHRGPPDTGELFF
TGCGCCAGCAGCCAATATCACAGGGGTCCCCCTGACACCGGGGAGCTGTTTTTT
>few|TRBJ2-7|TRBV20-1|.
CSASFTVYEQYF
TGCAGTGCTTCCTTCACGGTCTACGAGCAGTACTTC
>few|TRBJ2-7|TRBV28|.
CASRSRRNEQYF
TGTGCCAGCCGAAGCAGGAGAAACGAGCAGTACTTC
>.|TRBJ2-2|TRBV12-3/TRBV12-4|TRBD1
CAIRGPSGELFF
TGTGCGATTAGGGGGCCCTCGGGGGAGCTGTTTTTT
>many|TRBJ2-5|TRBV20-1|TRBD1
CSARGDRGSQETQYF
TGCAGTGCTAGGGGGGACAGGGGATCCCAAGAGACCCAGTACTTC
>many|TRBJ2-5|TRBV7-2|.
CASSSPGRTETQYF
TGTGCCAGCAGCTCGCCAGGGAGGACTGAGACCCAGTACTTC
>few|TRBJ2-1|TRBV29-1|.
CSVEGAFGSYNEQFF
TGCAGCGTTGAAGGAGCCTTTGGCTCCTACAATGAGCAGTTCTTC
>many|TRBJ2-3|TRBV29-1|TRBD2
CSVEDLTSGRRGTDTQYF
TGCAGCGTTGAAGATCTTACTAGCGGGAGGAGGGGCACAGATACGCAGTATTTT
>.|TRBJ1-5|TRBV6-1|.
CASSEGLLWGVNQPQHF
TGTGCCAGCAGTGAAGGCCTATTGTGGGGGGTCAATCAGCCCCAGCATTTT
>many|TRBJ2-5|TRBV2|.
CASSDTAPAKETQYF
TGTGCCAGCAGTGACACTGCTCCAGCCAAAGAGACCCAGTACTTC
>many|TRBJ2-3|TRBV18|.
CASSPSRQGSTDTQYF
TGTGCCAGCTCACCGTCCCGCCAGGGTAGTACAGATACGCAGTATTTT
>few|TRBJ2-1|TRBV6-5|.
CASSYSEGPYNEQFF
TGTGCCAGCAGTTACTCCGAGGGGCCCTACAATGAGCAGTTCTTC
>many|TRBJ2-5|TRBV18|TRBD2
CASSPTAGGETQYF
TGTGCCAGCTCACCAACAGCGGGAGGAGAGACCCAGTACTTC
>few|TRBJ2-7|TRBV13|TRBD1
CASSTRTGRYEQYF
TGTGCCAGCAGCACTAGGACAGGGCGGTACGAGCAGTACTTC
>few|TRBJ1-5|TRBV5-6|.
CASSLWGAASSNQPQHF
TGTGCCAGCAGCTTATGGGGAGCTGCCTCCAGCAATCAGCCCCAGCATTTT
>.|TRBJ1-4|TRBV14|.
CASSRWTATNEKLFF
TGTGCCAGCAGCCGATGGACGGCAACTAATGAAAAACTGTTTTTT
>.|TRBJ2-6|TRBV5-1|.
CASSLSSSGANVLTF
TGCGCCAGCAGCTTGTCTAGCTCTGGGGCCAACGTCCTGACTTTC
>.|TRBJ2-3|TRBV20-1|.
CSALLVYTDTQYF
TGCAGTGCTCTATTAGTGTACACAGATACGCAGTATTTT
>few|TRBJ1-1|TRBV5-8|.
CASSLLGPNTEAFF
TGTGCCAGCAGCTTACTCGGCCCGAACACTGAAGCTTTCTTT
>many|TRBJ2-5|TRBV28|TRBD2
CASSRPGLAWEAVETQYF
TGTGCCAGCAGTCGTCCGGGACTAGCGTGGGAAGCTGTTGAGACCCAGTACTTC
>many|TRBJ2-1|TRBV28|.
CASAKAGTANNEQFF
TGTGCCAGTGCGAAAGCCGGGACTGCGAACAATGAGCAGTTCTTC
>few|TRBJ1-1|TRBV6-1|TRBD1
CASSFDRGLNTEAFF
TGTGCCAGCAGTTTCGACAGGGGATTGAACACTGAAGCTTTCTTT
>many|TRBJ2-2|TRBV3-1|.
CASSQSDRDSNTGELFF
TGTGCCAGCAGCCAGTCAGACAGGGACTCGAACACCGGGGAGCTGTTTTTT
>many|TRBJ2-3|TRBV5-1|.
CASSLGGHNTDTQYF
TGCGCCAGCAGCTTGGGGGGACATAACACAGATACGCAGTATTTT
>.|TRBJ2-3|TRBV3-1|.
CASNPTSTDTQYF
TGTGCCAGCAATCCAACTAGCACAGATACGCAGTATTTT
>many|TRBJ1-2|TRBV12-3/TRBV12-4|.
CASSLYQDYGYTF
TGTGCCAGCAGTTTATATCAGGACTATGGCTACACCTTC
>many|TRBJ2-1|TRBV11-2|TRBD2
CASSLEREPYNEQFF
TGTGCCAGCAGCTTAGAGCGGGAGCCTTACAATGAGCAGTTCTTC